The 5 T cell receptor beta chains listed next were all sequenced from one sample in a study of OX40 agonist ivuxolimab in advanced cancers. Repertoires were generated with immunoSEQ multiplex PCR, while TCRdb's copy carries only in-frame clones and drops some. The sample records tens of thousands of clones, around 92% being singletons. The starting material was CD4+ or CD8+ T cells sorted from blood, obtained in a trial of the OX40 agonist ivuxolimab. These receptors were taken from an adult with an advanced solid tumor such as melanoma, head and neck, liver or kidney cancer.

The V gene is TRBV7-2, the J gene TRBJ2-5; no reliable D call. V was trimmed by 2 bases and J by 2 bases, leaving 12 bases between them. The germline V gene encodes CDR1 SGHTA and CDR2 FQGNSA. The CDR3 spans 15 residues. The CDR3 loop reads CASSLQAERQETQYF. In nucleotides, the CDR3 is TGTGCCAGCAGCTTACAAGCAGAGCGTCAAGAGACCCAGTACTTC.

This chain connects TRBV7-2 to TRBJ1-2; 10 positions match TRBD1. CDR1 is SGHTA, CDR2 FQGNSA, per germline. The junction had 7 bases not matched to a gene; V was cut back by 4 bases and J by 8 bases. The CDR3 runs 14 residues. CDR3 in amino acids: CASSSGQGVQGYTF. DNA for the CDR3: TGTGCCAGCAGCTCCGGACAGGGGGTGCAGGGCTACACCTTC.

The chain is built from TRBV10-3 and TRBJ1-4, with D tentatively TRBD1 (6 bases). The V and J ends lost 10 bases and 7 bases respectively, with 19 bases between them. In germline, CDR1 is ENHRY, CDR2 SYGVKD. The CDR3 has 14 amino acids. DNA for the CDR3: TGTGCCACCCAACAGGGCGGAAGGGGTGAAAAACTGTTTTTT. It translates to CATQQGGRGEKLFF.

This clone showed up just a few times. The V call is TRBV5-1, the J call TRBJ2-2; D remains unclear. There are 15 residues in the CDR3. V was cut by 4 bases and J by 3 bases, with 13 bases left in between. Germline-derived CDR1 and CDR2 are SGHRS and YFSETQ. As DNA, the CDR3 is TGCGCCAGCAGCCTTGACGGACCAGACACCGGGGAGCTGTTTTTT. Encoded protein: CASSLDGPDTGELFF. Variable domain in full (rest from reference TRBV5-1 and TRBJ2-2): KAGVTQTPRYLIKTRGQQVTLSCSPISGHRSVSWYQQTPGQGLQFLFEYFSETQRNKGNFPGRFSGRQFSNSRSEMNVSTLELGDSALYLCASSLDGPDTGELFFGEGSRLTVL.

The J gene is TRBJ2-7, the V gene TRBV28; 7 bases align to TRBD1. The CDR3 has 13 amino acids. V gave up 6 bases and J gave up 2 bases; unmatched junction bases: 4. Germline-derived CDR1 and CDR2 are MDHEN and SYDVKM. The CDR3 spells CASRTGIPYEQYF. The CDR3 DNA sequence: TGTGCCAGCAGGACAGGGATCCCCTACGAGCAGTACTTC.